Each of the 16 T cell receptor beta chains below was sequenced from the same sample in a study of T cell repertoires and HLA-DP antigens. Their antigens remain unidentified. Sequencing was performed with immunoSEQ multiplex PCR; in TCRdb, only in-frame clones are kept and a portion is missing. The sample lists about 110,000 clones; about 91% were seen once. Sequenced sample: CD4+ T cells from PBMCs. These receptors came from a woman in her late teens or twenties in good health and CMV-seronegative.

The J gene is TRBJ2-2, the V gene TRBV9, with D perhaps TRBD1 or TRBD2 (6 bases each). Germline CDR1 and CDR2: SGDLS and YYNGEE. Trimming pared 0 bases from V and 0 bases from J, leaving 18 bases between. This CDR3 has 19 amino acids. The CDR3 loop is CASSVALTGGFTNTGELFF. The DNA for the CDR3 is TGTGCCAGCAGCGTAGCTTTGACAGGAGGGTTCACGAACACCGGGGAGCTGTTTTTT.

The chain is built from TRBV6-6 and TRBJ2-3; 11 bases agree with TRBD2. The CDR3 spans 15 residues. Germline trimming cut 2 bases from V and 6 bases from J; bases unmatched to any gene: 4. Germline V CDR1 and CDR2: MNHNY, SVGAGI (reference sequence). The CDR3 sequence is CASSYPLAGGDTQYF. The DNA of the CDR3 is TGTGCCAGCAGTTACCCTTTAGCGGGGGGGGATACGCAGTATTTT.

This clone appeared once. This sequence joins TRBV25-1 and TRBJ2-3, with TRBD1 matching 7 bases. Germline V gene lookup returns CDR1 MGHDK and CDR2 SYGVNS. The V and J ends lost 0 bases and 1 base, in that order; junction bases with no gene match: 1. CDR3 length equals 15 residues. The CDR3 region is CASSEYGTGTDTQYF. The CDR3 DNA follows: TGTGCCAGCAGTGAATATGGGACAGGCACAGATACGCAGTATTTT. The entire variable domain, with the rest obtained from reference TRBV25-1 and TRBJ2-3, is as follows: EADIYQTPRYLVIGTGKKITLECSQTMGHDKMYWYQQDPGMELHLIHYSYGVNSTEKGDLSSESTVSRIRTEHFPLTLESARPSHTSQYLCASSEYGTGTDTQYFGPGTRLTVL.

The rearrangement joins TRBV6-4 to TRBJ2-5, with 7 bases aligning to TRBD2. V shed 6 bases, J shed 3 bases, and the junction held 4 bases outside the gene matches. CDR3 size: 13 residues. Germline lookup yields CDR1 MRHNA and CDR2 SNTAGT. CDR3: CASSSGEEETQYF. CDR3 nucleotide sequence: TGTGCCAGCAGCAGCGGGGAAGAAGAGACCCAGTACTTC.

The CDR3 spells CASSQVTRAAGNTIYF. The CDR3 DNA reads as TGCGCCAGCAGCCAAGTGACCAGGGCGGCTGGAAACACCATATATTTT. V is TRBV4-1 and J is TRBJ1-3, with D perhaps TRBD1 (5 bases). The V end lost 1 base, the J end lost 2 bases, and 12 bases lay between the germline ends. The CDR3 spans 16 residues. Germline values: CDR1 MGHRA, CDR2 YSYEKL.

The rearrangement uses TRBV4-1 and TRBJ2-1, with 10 bases matching TRBD2. The CDR3 consists of 15 residues. V lost 6 bases to trimming and J lost 4 bases; unmatched junction nucleotides: 6. CDR1 is MGHRA and CDR2 is YSYEKL in the germline V gene. The CDR3 bases are TGCGCCAGCAGACTGGGACTAGCGTATTACAATGAGCAGTTCTTC. Its translation is CASRLGLAYYNEQFF.

The chain is built from TRBV2 and TRBJ2-3, with D possibly matching TRBD1 (5 bases). CDR1 is SNHLY, CDR2 FYNNEI, per germline. The V and J ends lost 2 bases and 1 base respectively, with 7 bases between them. The CDR3 covers 14 residues. The CDR3: CASSESQGTDTQYF. In nucleotides, the CDR3 is TGTGCCAGCAGTGAATCACAGGGCACAGATACGCAGTATTTT. Variable domain in full (rest from reference TRBV2 and TRBJ2-3): EPEVTQTPSHQVTQMGQEVILRCVPISNHLYFYWYRQILGQKVEFLVSFYNNEISEKSEIFDDQFSVERPDGSNFTLKIRSTKLEDSAMYFCASSESQGTDTQYFGPGTRLTVL.

The CDR3 DNA follows: TGTGCCACCAGCAGACCTGGGACAGGGGATACGCAGTATTTT. Translated: CATSRPGTGDTQYF. The chain uses TRBV15 and TRBJ2-3; 9 bases line up with TRBD1. The CDR3 runs to 14 residues. V lost 2 bases to trimming and J lost 6 bases; unmatched junction nucleotides: 3. Germline loops: CDR1 LNHNV, CDR2 YYDKDF (reference sequence).

This chain joins TRBV6-5 and TRBJ2-1; tentatively, D is TRBD2 (6 bases). The length of the CDR3 is 14 residues. The V end lost 6 bases, the J end lost 8 bases, and 17 bases lay between the germline ends. The V gene's germline CDR1 is MNHEY and CDR2 SVGAGI. CDR3 loop: CASRMDMGEDEQFF. DNA of the CDR3: TGTGCCAGCAGAATGGACATGGGGGAGGATGAGCAGTTCTTC.

The chain joins TRBV9 to TRBJ2-6; 9 bases match TRBD1. V lost 2 bases, J lost 2 bases, and 8 bases stayed unmatched. The CDR3 totals 18 residues. Germline CDR1 reads SGDLS; CDR2 reads YYNGEE. The CDR3 sequence: CASSVAGTGTTGANVLTF. Here the CDR3 DNA reads TGTGCCAGCAGCGTGGCCGGGACAGGGACTACTGGGGCCAACGTCCTGACTTTC.

The chain combines TRBV4-3 with TRBJ1-2; TRBD1 aligns across 11 bases. Germline V gene data show CDR1 as LGHNA and CDR2 as YSLEER. The CDR3 extends over 15 amino acids. Trimming cost V 1 base and J 8 bases; bases outside gene matches: 6. As DNA, the CDR3 is TGCGCCAGCAGCCAAGGGACAGGGGGCGGTCAAGGCTACACCTTC. Its translation is CASSQGTGGGQGYTF.

V usage is TRBV25-1 and J usage is TRBJ1-3, with unresolved D. The V end lost 7 bases, the J end lost 0 bases, and 13 bases lay between the germline ends. Germline CDR1 MGHDK, CDR2 SYGVNS. The CDR3 totals 15 residues. The CDR3 spells CASTPREDSGNTIYF. CDR3 DNA sequence: TGTGCCAGCACCCCTCGCGAAGACTCTGGAAACACCATATATTTT.

The DNA for the CDR3 is TGTGCCAGCAGCGTAGCCGTCCGTGGCTTCAGCTATGGCTACACCTTC. This translates into CASSVAVRGFSYGYTF. This chain joins TRBV9 and TRBJ1-2, with D hard to call. The germline CDR1 and CDR2 sequences are SGDLS and YYNGEE. V lost 0 bases and J lost 4, with 16 bases in between. CDR3 size: 16 residues.

This clone was detected only once. The chain recombines TRBV5-1 with TRBJ2-1, with 10 bases that match TRBD2. Germline assignment: CDR1 SGHRS and CDR2 YFSETQ. The CDR3 is made up of 16 amino acids. Trimming at V came to 6 bases and at J to 5 bases, leaving 11 bases not matched to a gene. The CDR3 coding sequence is TGCGCCAGCACCCGCTTTACTAGCGGGAACGACAATGAGCAGTTCTTC. Translated, it gives CASTRFTSGNDNEQFF.

The chain recombines TRBV5-4 with TRBJ2-1; 9 bases are a match to TRBD2. CDR3 length equals 12 residues. Germline CDR1 and CDR2: SGHNT and YYREEE (reference sequence). Germline trimming cut 5 bases from V and 15 bases from J; bases unmatched to any gene: 9. The CDR3, as DNA: TGTGCCAGCAGTTTCTCCGGGACTAGCTGGTTCTTC. Translating it yields CASSFSGTSWFF. The entire variable domain, with the rest obtained from reference TRBV5-4 and TRBJ2-1, is as follows: ETGVTQSPTHLIKTRGQQVTLRCSSQSGHNTVSWYQQALGQGPQFIFQYYREEENGRGNFPPRFSGLQFPNYSSELNVNALELDDSALYLCASSFSGTSWFFGPGTRLTVL.

The CDR3 nucleotides read TGTGCCAGCAGCTATTCCGGGACAGGAACGAACACTGAAGCTTTCTTT. Translated: CASSYSGTGTNTEAFF. The chain employs TRBV7-2 and TRBJ1-1, with TRBD1 matching 8 bases. The V segment lost 4 bases and the J segment 1 base; nucleotides outside the gene matches: 8. This CDR3 is 16 amino acids long. Germline V lookup: CDR1 SGHTA, CDR2 FQGNSA.